These 27 T cell receptor beta chains share one sample of origin, sequenced in a study of cytomegalovirus exposure and HLA in healthy donors. Researchers ran the PCR with 60 Vbeta and 13 Jbeta primers. Some clones are missing from TCRdb's copy, which holds only in-frame ones; the method was immunoSEQ multiplex PCR. The sample includes under 200,000 clones, more than 65% of them seen just once. The sequenced material came from PBMCs. These receptors were taken from a woman aged 25-40 years in good health and CMV-seronegative.

This clone was seen a handful of times. The chain employs TRBV5-4 and TRBJ2-7, with 8 bases aligning to TRBD2. CDR1 is SGHNT, CDR2 YYREEE, per germline (reference sequence). The CDR3 totals 13 residues. J was trimmed by 6 bases and V by 4 bases; bases with no gene match: 6. CDR3 nucleotide sequence: TGTGCCAGCAGCCCTCGGGAGGGGCGCGAGCAGTACTTC. Translation: CASSPREGREQYF.

This chain connects TRBV6-5 to TRBJ2-3; 7 bases are a match to TRBD2. The J segment lost 4 bases and the V segment lost 6 bases, leaving 10 bases of the junction unmatched. This CDR3 is 15 amino acids long. Germline CDR1 and CDR2: MNHEY and SVGAGI. As DNA, the CDR3 is TGTGCCAGCAGCCACGGGGCGGGAGATTCAGATACGCAGTATTTT. Encoded protein: CASSHGAGDSDTQYF.

The chain joins TRBV5-1 to TRBJ1-1; D is uncertain. This CDR3 is 15 amino acids long. Germline V gene data show CDR1 as SGHRS and CDR2 as YFSETQ. Trimming took 0 bases from V and 1 from J, leaving 10 bases between them. In nucleotides, the CDR3 is TGCGCCAGCAGCTTGGGTTGGGCAACGAACACTGAAGCTTTCTTT. Amino acids: CASSLGWATNTEAFF.

The chain recombines TRBV5-5 with TRBJ2-7; 9 nucleotides match TRBD1. The junction had 19 bases not matched to a gene; V was cut back by 4 bases and J by 5 bases. This CDR3 has 18 amino acids. Per germline, CDR1 SGHKS and CDR2 YYEKEE (reference sequence). CDR3 protein: CASSPDKDRGRAVDEQYF. In nucleotides, the CDR3 is TGTGCCAGCAGCCCGGACAAGGACAGGGGACGGGCCGTGGACGAGCAGTACTTC.

This clone was counted between two and nine times. The genes are TRBV29-1 and TRBJ1-1; 8 bases fit TRBD1. V dropped 0 bases and J dropped 3; count of bases not matched to a gene: 6. Looked up from germline, CDR1 is SQVTM and CDR2 is ANQGSEA. The CDR3 is 15 amino acids. The DNA of the CDR3 is TGCAGCGTTGAAGATTCGACAGGGGACTACACTGAAGCTTTCTTT. Residues: CSVEDSTGDYTEAFF.

The V call is TRBV27, the J call TRBJ2-3; 7 bases map to TRBD1. The ends lost 1 base at V and 5 bases at J; junction bases unmatched: 12. This CDR3 contains 17 residues. CDR1 is MNHEY, CDR2 SMNVEV, per germline (reference sequence). CDR3 DNA sequence: TGTGCCAGCAGTTTATACCCGACAGGGCATATTGAAGATACGCAGTATTTT. It translates to CASSLYPTGHIEDTQYF.

CDR3 in DNA: TGTGCCAGCAGCTTCACTAGCGGGGGAGGCAATGAGCAGTTCTTC. Its translation is CASSFTSGGGNEQFF. This sequence joins TRBV7-3 and TRBJ2-1, with 11 bases aligning to TRBD2. V lost 3 bases and J lost 6; bases outside the gene matches: 4. Germline V gene sequence: CDR1 SGHTA, CDR2 FQGTGA. The CDR3 length is 15 residues.

A single count supports this clone. The chain carries TRBV13 and TRBJ2-7, with D possibly matching TRBD2 (6 bases). Trimming took off 5 bases at V and 1 base at J, with 15 bases between the two ends. The germline V gene encodes CDR1 PRHDT and CDR2 FYEKMQ (reference sequence). The CDR3 runs to 15 residues. CDR3 sequence: CASSSSGGESYEQYF. In nucleotides, the CDR3 is TGTGCCAGCAGCAGTAGCGGAGGGGAGTCCTACGAGCAGTACTTC.

V usage is TRBV27 and J usage is TRBJ1-2; D is ambiguous. The V end lost 0 bases, the J end lost 3 bases, and 11 bases lay between the germline ends. This CDR3 is built from 15 residues. CDR1 MNHEY and CDR2 SMNVEV come from the germline V gene (reference sequence). The CDR3 region has the DNA TGTGCCAGCAGTTTATCCGGAGGTCCTTACTATGGCTACACCTTC. It translates to CASSLSGGPYYGYTF.

The chain couples TRBV6-5 to TRBJ1-5; possible D gene TRBD1, 5 bases. The length of the CDR3 is 12 residues. Germline assignment: CDR1 MNHEY and CDR2 SVGAGI. The V end was cut by 2 bases, the J end by 9 bases, with 8 bases between. The CDR3 sequence is CASSYDQGPQHF. The DNA for the CDR3 is TGTGCCAGCAGTTACGACCAGGGGCCCCAGCATTTT.

The rearrangement links TRBV7-2 to TRBJ1-5; TRBD1 might be the D (5 bases). CDR1 and CDR2 from the germline V gene are SGHTA and FQGNSA. This CDR3 has 12 amino acids. V dropped 2 bases and J dropped 10 bases, with 9 bases sitting between them. The CDR3 is CASSLRGGPQHF. CDR3 sequence (DNA): TGTGCCAGCAGCTTACGGGGGGGTCCCCAGCATTTT.

This clone was detected only once. The rearrangement uses TRBV7-8 and TRBJ1-3; 7 bases agree with TRBD1. Germline CDR1 and CDR2: SGHVS and FQNEAQ. CDR3 length: 18 amino acids. Losses at the gene ends were 2 bases for V and 4 bases for J; bases not matched to a gene: 14. In DNA, the CDR3 is TGTGCCAGCAGCTTACCTTCTCGTGACAGGGCTTACGGAAACACCATATATTTT. This sequence encodes CASSLPSRDRAYGNTIYF.

This chain uses TRBV5-8 with TRBJ2-7; D call uncertain. Germline V gene data show CDR1 as SGHTS and CDR2 as YDEGEE. The V end lost 4 bases, the J end lost 0 bases, and 5 bases lay between the germline ends. There are 12 residues in the CDR3. The CDR3 is CASSLSSYEQYF. The CDR3 DNA is TGTGCCAGCAGCCTGAGCTCCTACGAGCAGTACTTC. The whole variable domain, remainder taken from reference TRBV5-8 and TRBJ2-7, is EAGVTQSPTHLIKTRGQQATLRCSPISGHTSVYWYQQALGLGLQFLLWYDEGEERNRGNFPPRFSGRQFPNYSSELNVNALELEDSALYLCASSLSSYEQYFGPGTRLTVT.

The J gene is TRBJ1-1, the V gene TRBV5-1, with a weak D call TRBD1 (6 bases). This CDR3 has 14 residues. The germline V and J ends were trimmed by 6 bases and 1 base, with 13 bases remaining between them. Germline V gene sequence: CDR1 SGHRS, CDR2 YFSETQ. The chain's CDR3 is CASKFRQENTEAFF. The CDR3 nucleotides are TGCGCCAGCAAATTTCGACAGGAGAACACTGAAGCTTTCTTT.

This clone was seen just once. The chain employs TRBV2 and TRBJ2-4, with 7 bases matching TRBD1. CDR1 is SNHLY, CDR2 FYNNEI, per germline. V was clipped by 4 bases and J by 0 bases; unmatched bases: 6. This CDR3 is built from 16 residues. The CDR3 coding sequence is TGTGCCAGCAGTGGACAGGGAACACTAGCCAAAAACATTCAGTACTTC. It codes for CASSGQGTLAKNIQYF.

The rearrangement uses TRBV7-2 and TRBJ1-2, with TRBD1 identical over 7 bases. Germline-derived CDR1 and CDR2 are SGHTA and FQGNSA. V was pared by 4 bases and J by 5 bases, with 7 bases of the junction left unmatched. This CDR3 comprises 14 residues. CDR3 bases: TGTGCCAGCAGCTCGTTAGACAGGGCTTATGGCTACACCTTC. Translated, it gives CASSSLDRAYGYTF.

This chain connects TRBV12-5 to TRBJ2-1; TRBD2 agrees at 14 bases. The CDR3 length is 24 residues. V lost 0 bases to trimming and J lost 4 bases; unmatched junction nucleotides: 23. CDR1 is LGHNT, CDR2 FRNRAP, per germline. Here the CDR3 reads CASGLVLADLIGGLAGVRYNEQFF. The CDR3 nucleotides read TGTGCTAGTGGTTTGGTACTAGCAGATCTTATCGGGGGACTAGCGGGAGTTCGGTACAATGAGCAGTTCTTC.

In its sample, this clone was seen a few times. The chain uses TRBV19 and TRBJ2-7; 7 bases fit TRBD2. The V and J ends lost 4 bases and 0 bases, in that order; junction bases with no gene match: 3. The germline gives CDR1 LNHDA, CDR2 SQIVND (reference sequence). CDR3 length: 14 residues. CDR3 DNA sequence: TGTGCCAGTAGTACCGCGGGGGTCTCCTACGAGCAGTACTTC. It codes for CASSTAGVSYEQYF.

The V call is TRBV11-2, the J call TRBJ1-1; 8 bases are a match to TRBD1. The CDR3 consists of 15 residues. The V and J ends lost 5 bases and 5 bases, in that order; junction bases with no gene match: 10. Germline V gene lookup returns CDR1 SGHAT and CDR2 FQNNGV. CDR3 coding DNA: TGTGCCAGCAGCCTCGAGACAGGGGTCTGGACTGAAGCTTTCTTT. Translation: CASSLETGVWTEAFF.

The V and J genes are TRBV10-3 and TRBJ1-1; D remains unclear. Germline values: CDR1 ENHRY, CDR2 SYGVKD. CDR3 length equals 16 residues. V gave up 2 bases and J gave up 0 bases, with 13 bases separating them. The CDR3 spells CAISEESGNLNTEAFF. The CDR3 DNA is TGTGCCATCAGTGAGGAATCAGGAAATTTGAACACTGAAGCTTTCTTT.

This rearrangement joins TRBV18 to TRBJ1-1; D uncertain. V was cut by 3 bases and J by 1 base, with 12 bases left in between. CDR1 and CDR2 (germline): KGHSH, LQKENI. The CDR3 extends over 15 amino acids. The CDR3 bases are TGTGCCAGCTCACCCCTTGAGATCCCGAACACTGAAGCTTTCTTT. Translated: CASSPLEIPNTEAFF.

J is TRBJ2-3 and V is TRBV6-1; D may be TRBD2 (5 bases). The CDR3 loop spans 15 amino acids. Germline CDR1 reads MNHNS; CDR2 reads SASEGT. Trimming removed 2 bases at V and 0 bases at J, with 9 bases between. DNA for the CDR3: TGTGCCAGCAGTGAAAGTCCGGGGAGCACAGATACGCAGTATTTT. This encodes CASSESPGSTDTQYF.

This clone appeared a few times. The CDR3 sequence is CASTQGQSNYGYTF. The CDR3 DNA sequence: TGTGCCAGTACCCAAGGACAGTCTAACTATGGCTACACCTTC. This chain uses TRBV19 with TRBJ1-2, with D possibly matching TRBD1 (6 bases). The germline gives CDR1 LNHDA, CDR2 SQIVND (reference sequence). V was trimmed by 7 bases and J by 0 bases, leaving 12 bases between them. The CDR3 totals 14 residues. Based on the CDR3 plus reference TRBV19 and TRBJ1-2, the full variable domain is DGGITQSPKYLFRKEGQNVTLSCEQNLNHDAMYWYRQDPGQGLRLIYYSQIVNDFQKGDIAEGYSVSREKKESFPLTVTSAQKNPTAFYLCASTQGQSNYGYTFGSGTRLTVV.

This chain connects TRBV7-9 to TRBJ2-7, with a tentative D call TRBD2 (5 bases). V was clipped by 5 bases and J by 7 bases, with 12 bases between them. This CDR3 has 12 amino acids. CDR1 is SEHNR, CDR2 FQNEAQ, per germline (reference sequence). The CDR3, as DNA: TGTGCCAGCAGCCCCGGACTGTCTGAGCAGTACTTC. It is translated as CASSPGLSEQYF.

The V call is TRBV6-6, the J call TRBJ2-1; D might be TRBD2 (6 bases). The length of the CDR3 is 13 residues. V was pared by 8 bases and J by 7 bases, with 15 bases between. Per germline, CDR1 MNHNY and CDR2 SVGAGI (reference sequence). The CDR3 region is CASARGSRNEQFF. The CDR3 DNA follows: TGTGCCAGCGCCCGGGGGTCAAGGAATGAGCAGTTCTTC.

The V gene is TRBV6-5, the J gene TRBJ2-7, with TRBD2 as a possible D gene (5 bases). The germline gives CDR1 MNHEY, CDR2 SVGAGI. CDR3 length: 15 residues. The V gene lost 0 bases and the J gene lost 5 bases, with 14 bases spanning the gap. The CDR3 spells CASSYSRADGDEQYF. The CDR3 nucleotides are TGTGCCAGCAGTTACTCGAGAGCGGACGGGGACGAGCAGTACTTC.

The chain combines TRBV28 with TRBJ2-7, with 10 bases lining up with TRBD1. The CDR3 runs to 15 residues. The germline V gene encodes CDR1 MDHEN and CDR2 SYDVKM. J was trimmed by 4 bases and V by 5 bases; bases with no gene match: 8. CDR3 amino acids: CASSPPGQGRYEQYF. Written as DNA, the CDR3 is TGTGCCAGCAGTCCACCGGGACAGGGGCGTTACGAGCAGTACTTC. Drawing the rest from reference TRBV28 and TRBJ2-7, the complete variable domain is DVKVTQSSRYLVKRTGEKVFLECVQDMDHENMFWYRQDPGLGLRLIYFSYDVKMKEKGDIPEGYSVSREKKERFSLILESASTNQTSMYLCASSPPGQGRYEQYFGPGTRLTVT.